What follows describes a single T cell receptor (beta chain). These data originate in a study of technical replicates of blood from a few donors. V lost 4 bases, J lost 2 bases, and 9 bases lay in between. Germline CDR1 and CDR2: SNHLY and FYNNEI. This CDR3 comprises 14 residues. Using immunoSEQ multiplex PCR, the repertoire was profiled, and TCRdb retains in-frame clones only, with some absent. Here the sample spans 60,000 to 65,000 clones, over 75% being singletons. Sequencing was carried out using PBMCs. The TCR comes from a human donor in good health. Some clones in this sample may be carry-over from other donors' samples. The genes are TRBV2 and TRBJ2-1; a possible D gene is TRBD2 (6 bases). Written as DNA, the CDR3 is TGTGCCAGCAGTGTGGAGGGACCCTACAATGAGCAGTTCTTC. Amino acids: CASSVEGPYNEQFF. The entire variable domain, with the rest obtained from reference TRBV2 and TRBJ2-1, is as follows: EPEVTQTPSHQVTQMGQEVILRCVPISNHLYFYWYRQILGQKVEFLVSFYNNEISEKSEIFDDQFSVERPDGSNFTLKIRSTKLEDSAMYFCASSVEGPYNEQFFGPGTRLTVL.